This T cell receptor (beta chain) was recorded in a study of beta chain features in type 1 diabetes. Regarding the study as a whole: Cells carrying high TCR expression could end up over-represented when cDNA is sequenced.

Sorting based on CD45RO/CCR7/CD25/CD127/CD95/CD27 separated CD4+ naive, central memory, regulatory and stem cell-like memory cells. This CDR3 is 14 amino acids long. Germline CDR1 is MNHEY and CDR2 is SVGAGI. The V and J ends lost 4 bases and 5 bases respectively, with 13 bases between them. Of note for this clone: Its antigen is unknown.

Since all of the isolated RNA was reverse transcribed, expressed TCRB transcripts were what got sequenced. TCRdb keeps only in-frame clones here, not all; method: immunoSEQ multiplex PCR. The sample has under 400,000 clones, approximately 12% seen once. Source material: naive CD4+ T cells from blood. The chain couples TRBV6-5 to TRBJ2-3; no clear D. The receptor comes from a man between 18 and 35 years old in good health. The CDR3 region has the DNA TGTGCCAGCAGTTCCCCGTTACATGGAGATACGCAGTATTTT. Its translation is CASSSPLHGDTQYF.